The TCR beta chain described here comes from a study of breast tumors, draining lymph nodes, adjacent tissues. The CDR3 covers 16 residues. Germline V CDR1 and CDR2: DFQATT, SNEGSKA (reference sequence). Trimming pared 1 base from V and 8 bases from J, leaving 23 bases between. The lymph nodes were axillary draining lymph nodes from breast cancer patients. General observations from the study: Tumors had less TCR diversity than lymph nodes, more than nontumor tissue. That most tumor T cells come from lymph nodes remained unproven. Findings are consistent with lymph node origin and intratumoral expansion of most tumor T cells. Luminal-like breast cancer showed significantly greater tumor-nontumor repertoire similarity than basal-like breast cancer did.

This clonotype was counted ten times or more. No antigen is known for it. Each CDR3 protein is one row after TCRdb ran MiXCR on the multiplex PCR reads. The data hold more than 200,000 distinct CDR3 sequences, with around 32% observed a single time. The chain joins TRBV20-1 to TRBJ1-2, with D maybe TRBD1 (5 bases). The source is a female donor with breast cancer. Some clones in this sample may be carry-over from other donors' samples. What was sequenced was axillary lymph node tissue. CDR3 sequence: CSARAPAGKALDGYTF. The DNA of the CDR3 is TGCAGTGCTAGAGCCCCGGCAGGGAAGGCTTTGGACGGCTACACCTTC.